Below, one T cell receptor beta chain is given with its context. Sequencing of TCR beta covered CD8+ and CD4+ T cells obtained from blood. The controls were healthy donors who were matched for age and sex. This sample is drawn from a study of CD8 T cells in Susac syndrome. The RNA input was about 0.5 to 1 ug, and it was reverse transcribed with random hexamers. TCRdb redid the calling of the immunoSEQ multiplex PCR reads with MiXCR, one entry per CDR3 protein. The repertoire has around 150,000 distinct CDR3 sequences, around 94% of them found once; the top ten carry about 0.26%. Germline CDR1 and CDR2: SEHNR and FQNEAQ (reference sequence). Trimming removed 5 bases from V and 0 bases from J; junction bases left unmatched: 6. This CDR3 contains 15 residues.

This sequence was found in a human donor in good health. This rearrangement joins TRBV7-9 to TRBJ2-7, with TRBD1 identical over 8 bases. Sequencing was performed on CD8+ T cells from PBMCs. This CDR3 reads CASSNPGTGSYEQYF. The CDR3 DNA sequence: TGTGCCAGCAGCAATCCCGGGACAGGCTCCTACGAGCAGTACTTC.